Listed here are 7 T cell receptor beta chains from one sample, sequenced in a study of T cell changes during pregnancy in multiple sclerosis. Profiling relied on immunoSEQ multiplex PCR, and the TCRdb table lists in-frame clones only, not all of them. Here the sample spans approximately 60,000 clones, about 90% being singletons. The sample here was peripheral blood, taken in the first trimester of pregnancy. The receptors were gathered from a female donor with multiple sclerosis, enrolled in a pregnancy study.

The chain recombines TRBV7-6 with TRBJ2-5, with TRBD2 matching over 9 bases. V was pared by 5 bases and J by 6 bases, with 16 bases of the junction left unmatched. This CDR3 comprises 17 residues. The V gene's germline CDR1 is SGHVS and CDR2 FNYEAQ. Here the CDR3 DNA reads TGTGCCAGCAGCGCGGGGGGACTGACTAGCGGATGGAAGACCCAGTACTTC. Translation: CASSAGGLTSGWKTQYF.

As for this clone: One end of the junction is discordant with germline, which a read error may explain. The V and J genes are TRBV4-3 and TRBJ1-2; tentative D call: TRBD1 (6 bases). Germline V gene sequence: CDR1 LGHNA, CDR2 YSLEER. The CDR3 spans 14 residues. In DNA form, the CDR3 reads TGCGCCAGCACCCAAGTGGGGGGGCTCGGTGGCTACACCTTC. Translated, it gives CASTQVGGLGGYTF.

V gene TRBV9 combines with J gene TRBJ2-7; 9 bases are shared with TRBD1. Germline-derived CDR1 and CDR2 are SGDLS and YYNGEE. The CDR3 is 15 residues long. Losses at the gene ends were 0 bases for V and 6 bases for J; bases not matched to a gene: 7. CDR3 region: CASSVAGTGNSEQYF. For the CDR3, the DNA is TGTGCCAGCAGCGTAGCTGGGACAGGGAATTCCGAGCAGTACTTC.

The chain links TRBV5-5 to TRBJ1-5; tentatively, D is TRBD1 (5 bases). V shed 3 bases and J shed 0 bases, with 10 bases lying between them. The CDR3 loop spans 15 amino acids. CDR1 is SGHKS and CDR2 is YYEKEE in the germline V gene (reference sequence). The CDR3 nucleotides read TGTGCCAGCAGCTCAGACGACAGTAGCAATCAGCCCCAGCATTTT. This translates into CASSSDDSSNQPQHF.

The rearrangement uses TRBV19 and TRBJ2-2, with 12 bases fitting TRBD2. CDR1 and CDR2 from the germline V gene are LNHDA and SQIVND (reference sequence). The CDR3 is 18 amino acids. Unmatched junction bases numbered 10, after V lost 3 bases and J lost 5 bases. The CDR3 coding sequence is TGTGCCAGTAGTATCTGGCTAGCGGGAGGGCTACGTACCGGGGAGCTGTTTTTT. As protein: CASSIWLAGGLRTGELFF.

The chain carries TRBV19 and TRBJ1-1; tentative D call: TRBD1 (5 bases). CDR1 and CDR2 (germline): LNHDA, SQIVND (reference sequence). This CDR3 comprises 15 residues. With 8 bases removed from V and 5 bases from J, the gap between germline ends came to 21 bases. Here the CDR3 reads CASRSVAGRRTEAFF. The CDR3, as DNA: TGTGCCAGTCGTTCGGTCGCAGGGCGTCGAACTGAAGCTTTCTTT.

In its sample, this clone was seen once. CDR3 nucleotides: TGTGCCAGCAGCGTTACAGCAGGTGCCTACGAGCAGTACTTC. It translates to CASSVTAGAYEQYF. The rearrangement joins TRBV9 to TRBJ2-7; D call uncertain. Germline lookup yields CDR1 SGDLS and CDR2 YYNGEE. This CDR3 is 14 amino acids long. V was trimmed by 2 bases and J by 2 bases, leaving 11 bases between them.